This section outlines one T cell receptor beta chain sequence together with its context. Germline-derived CDR1 and CDR2 are LNHDA and SQIVND (reference sequence). Deletions cut 2 bases from V and 2 bases from J, with 7 bases between. This CDR3 comprises 14 residues. The data belong to a study of CD8 T cells in Susac syndrome. The authors reverse transcribed 0.5 to 1 ug RNA with random hexamers. From the immunoSEQ multiplex PCR reads, TCRdb called clonotypes with MiXCR, one entry per CDR3 protein. The data show over 95,000 distinct CDR3 sequences, with 92% seen just once and approximately 0.12% held by the top ten.

This sequence originates from a human donor in good health. V gene TRBV19 combines with J gene TRBJ1-3; no reliable D call. Material: CD8+ T cells from PBMCs. CDR3 sequence reads: CASSIWLTGNTIYF. The DNA for the CDR3 is TGTGCCAGTAGTATATGGCTAACTGGAAACACCATATATTTT.